The 32 T cell receptor beta chains given below trace back to one sample, sequenced in a study of blood T cell repertoires in COVID-19. Libraries were prepared by immunoSEQ multiplex PCR; TCRdb keeps only in-frame clonotypes and omits some of them. This sample yields about 27,000 clones, of which about 84% are seen a single time; 42% belongs to the top ten. The sequenced sample consisted of peripheral blood. These receptors came from a woman at least 80 years old with acute or convalescent COVID-19.

The chain combines TRBV4-1 with TRBJ1-6; 10 nucleotides agree with TRBD1. CDR3 length equals 21 residues. The germline CDR1 and CDR2 sequences are MGHRA and YSYEKL. The trim removed 1 base at V and 5 bases at J, leaving 17 bases unmatched. The CDR3 spells CASSQAEWDRGFWGHNSPLHF. CDR3 bases: TGCGCCAGCAGCCAAGCAGAGTGGGACAGGGGCTTCTGGGGCCATAATTCACCCCTCCACTTT.

This clone has only one observation. This chain joins TRBV4-1 and TRBJ2-1, with D possibly TRBD2 on 5 matching bases. Germline lookup yields CDR1 MGHRA and CDR2 YSYEKL. CDR3 length equals 16 residues. Trimming cost V 3 bases and J 4 bases, with 16 bases left between them. This CDR3 is CASSQRAVGQYNEQFF. The CDR3 DNA reads TGCGCCAGCAGCCAGAGGGCGGTAGGGCAGTACAATGAGCAGTTCTTC.

The chain combines TRBV27 with TRBJ2-1; TRBD2 agrees at 12 bases. V was pared by 2 bases and J by 15 bases, with 2 bases of the junction left unmatched. The CDR3 extends over 12 amino acids. Germline V CDR1 and CDR2: MNHEY, SMNVEV (reference sequence). Here the CDR3 DNA reads TGTGCCAGCAGTTTAACTAGCGGGAGGTTGTTCTTC. This sequence encodes CASSLTSGRLFF.

The chain links TRBV10-2 to TRBJ2-3; TRBD2 matches 11 bases. Germline CDR1 and CDR2: WSHSY and SAAADI. The CDR3 spans 18 residues. V trimming: 0 bases; J trimming: 5 bases; junction bases outside the gene matches: 10. The CDR3: CASSESVAGGPLRDTQYF. Written as DNA, the CDR3 is TGCGCCAGCAGTGAGTCGGTAGCGGGAGGGCCCCTTCGAGATACGCAGTATTTT.

V usage is TRBV7-2 and J usage is TRBJ1-5; 10 bases agree with TRBD1. J lost 8 bases, V lost 6 bases, and 7 bases had no gene match. The germline gives CDR1 SGHTA, CDR2 FQGNSA. The CDR3 is 14 residues long. Written as DNA, the CDR3 is TGTGCCAGCAGTTCCCGGACAGGGGGTAAGCCCCAGCATTTT. It yields the protein CASSSRTGGKPQHF.

The chain employs TRBV2 and TRBJ2-3, with D maybe TRBD2 (7 bases). The CDR3 is 16 amino acids. The germline V and J ends were trimmed by 4 bases and 0 bases, with 14 bases remaining between them. Germline loops: CDR1 SNHLY, CDR2 FYNNEI. The CDR3 loop is CASSARGAASTDTQYF. CDR3 sequence (DNA): TGTGCCAGCAGTGCACGGGGGGCCGCTAGCACAGATACGCAGTATTTT.

The V call is TRBV3-1 (or the pseudogene TRBV3-2), the J call TRBJ2-3; 8 nucleotides match TRBD2. Per germline, CDR1 LGHDT and CDR2 YNNKEL (reference sequence). Trimming cost V 3 bases and J 3 bases; bases outside gene matches: 2. The CDR3 length is 14 residues. The CDR3 here is CASSHSGATDTQYF. The DNA for the CDR3 is TGTGCCAGCAGCCATAGCGGGGCTACAGATACGCAGTATTTT.

In its sample, this clone was seen once. The chain carries TRBV30 and TRBJ1-5; 7 nucleotides line up with TRBD1. V lost 0 bases and J lost 2; bases outside the gene matches: 4. From germline, CDR1 is GTSNPN and CDR2 SVGIG (reference sequence). There are 15 residues in the CDR3. The CDR3 nucleotides read TGTGCCTGGAGTGTATCCGGGACAGGCAATCAGCCCCAGCATTTT. As protein: CAWSVSGTGNQPQHF.

This chain joins TRBV18 and TRBJ1-6, with a possible D match to TRBD1 (5 bases). Trimming took 3 bases from V and 10 from J, leaving 13 bases between them. The CDR3 runs to 14 residues. In germline, CDR1 is KGHSH, CDR2 LQKENI. This CDR3 is CASSPRGEGSPLHF. The CDR3 DNA reads TGTGCCAGCTCACCGCGGGGGGAAGGGTCACCCCTCCACTTT.

The V and J genes are TRBV28 and TRBJ2-1, with D possibly TRBD1 on 6 matching bases. CDR3 length equals 15 residues. CDR1 and CDR2 (germline): MDHEN, SYDVKM. Trimming shortened V by 5 bases and J by 4 bases, and 15 bases separated the two germline ends. DNA of the CDR3: TGTGCCAGCAGTCGACAGGAGCCCAGATACAATGAGCAGTTCTTC. This sequence encodes CASSRQEPRYNEQFF. The full variable domain, its missing parts supplied by reference TRBV28 and TRBJ2-1, is DVKVTQSSRYLVKRTGEKVFLECVQDMDHENMFWYRQDPGLGLRLIYFSYDVKMKEKGDIPEGYSVSREKKERFSLILESASTNQTSMYLCASSRQEPRYNEQFFGPGTRLTVL.

The chain carries TRBV6-2 or TRBV6-3 and TRBJ2-3, with D tentatively TRBD2 (6 bases). V gave up 1 base and J gave up 2 bases, with 13 bases separating them. The germline CDR1 and CDR2 sequences are MNHEY and SVGEGT. This CDR3 comprises 16 residues. The CDR3 sequence is CASSYLRLGNTDTQYF. CDR3 bases: TGTGCCAGCAGTTACTTGAGACTAGGAAACACAGATACGCAGTATTTT.

V is TRBV27 and J is TRBJ2-3, with TRBD2 identical over 16 bases. The germline V gene encodes CDR1 MNHEY and CDR2 SMNVEV (reference sequence). With V trimmed by 4 bases and J by 4 bases, 2 bases remained unmatched. The CDR3 has 16 amino acids. The CDR3 is CASSSGLAGGSDTQYF. CDR3 DNA: TGTGCCAGCAGTTCGGGACTAGCGGGAGGGTCAGATACGCAGTATTTT.

The V gene is TRBV3-1 (or the pseudogene TRBV3-2), the J gene TRBJ1-3; 12 bases agree with TRBD1. Germline trimming cut 4 bases from V and 3 bases from J; bases unmatched to any gene: 4. In germline, CDR1 is LGHDT, CDR2 YNNKEL (reference sequence). The CDR3 contains 16 residues. The DNA of the CDR3 is TGTGCCAGCAGCCGGGACAGGGGGCTGTTTGGAAACACCATATATTTT. Translated: CASSRDRGLFGNTIYF.

This clone came up a few times. The gene calls are TRBV2 and TRBJ2-7; 9 bases agree with TRBD1. CDR3 length: 14 amino acids. Germline V gives CDR1 SNHLY, CDR2 FYNNEI. Losses at the gene ends were 7 bases for V and 6 bases for J; bases not matched to a gene: 10. CDR3 loop: CASNPGTGSTEQYF. In nucleotides, the CDR3 is TGTGCCAGCAATCCCGGGACAGGGAGCACCGAGCAGTACTTC.

This chain links TRBV7-3 with TRBJ2-3; a possible D gene is TRBD1 (6 bases). Trimming cost V 3 bases and J 5 bases, with 9 bases left between them. This CDR3 contains 13 residues. CDR1 is SGHTA, CDR2 FQGTGA, per germline. The DNA of the CDR3 is TGTGCCAGCAGCTTCAGGGGCAAAGATACGCAGTATTTT. As protein: CASSFRGKDTQYF. Full variable domain (remainder filled in from reference TRBV7-3 and TRBJ2-3): GAGVSQTPSNKVTEKGKYVELRCDPISGHTALYWYRQSLGQGPEFLIYFQGTGAADDSGLPNDRFFAVRPEGSVSTLKIQRTERGDSAVYLCASSFRGKDTQYFGPGTRLTVL.

The J gene is TRBJ2-1, the V gene TRBV29-1; D may be TRBD2 (7 bases). The CDR3 runs to 11 residues. The germline V gene encodes CDR1 SQVTM and CDR2 ANQGSEA. The CDR3 coding sequence is TGCGCGGGGGCCAGGGGCAATGAGCAGTTCTTC. It yields the protein CAGARGNEQFF.

This chain joins TRBV11-2 and TRBJ2-5; 7 bases agree with TRBD1. This CDR3 is built from 13 residues. V shed 4 bases, J shed 2 bases, and the junction held 1 base outside the gene matches. CDR1 SGHAT and CDR2 FQNNGV come from the germline V gene. Written as DNA, the CDR3 is TGTGCCAGCAGCTCGGGACAGCAAGAGACCCAGTACTTC. It codes for CASSSGQQETQYF.

This CDR3 reads CASSDGRATSAQYF. The CDR3 nucleotides read TGTGCCAGCAGTGACGGTCGAGCGACTAGCGCGCAGTATTTT. This chain links TRBV2 with TRBJ2-3, with 8 bases fitting TRBD2. The ends lost 3 bases at V and 10 bases at J; junction bases unmatched: 9. Germline V CDR1 and CDR2: SNHLY, FYNNEI. The CDR3 consists of 14 residues.

The chain joins TRBV7-2 to TRBJ2-3; 8 bases align to TRBD2. CDR1 and CDR2 (germline): SGHTA, FQGNSA. Germline trimming cut 5 bases from V and 11 bases from J; bases unmatched to any gene: 6. The CDR3 loop spans 12 amino acids. The CDR3 DNA reads TGTGCCAGCAGCACGCCGGGACTAGAGCAGTATTTT. Residues: CASSTPGLEQYF.

This rearrangement joins TRBV19 to TRBJ2-2, with 7 bases matching TRBD1. CDR3 size: 15 residues. CDR1 is LNHDA, CDR2 SQIVND, per germline (reference sequence). Trimming cost V 9 bases and J 0 bases; bases outside gene matches: 7. This CDR3 is CASKDRRSNTGELFF. The DNA of the CDR3 is TGTGCCAGCAAGGACAGGCGGTCGAACACCGGGGAGCTGTTTTTT.

The chain carries TRBV4-2 and TRBJ2-1; 7 bases match TRBD2. CDR3 length: 17 amino acids. Germline V lookup: CDR1 LGHNA, CDR2 YNFKEQ. Trimming took 4 bases from V and 5 from J; bases not matched to a gene: 14. CDR3 protein: CASSPRHGLAVDNEQFF. The CDR3 nucleotides are TGTGCCAGCAGCCCCCGTCATGGCCTAGCGGTTGACAATGAGCAGTTCTTC.

V and J are TRBV28 and TRBJ2-7, with 8 positions matching TRBD1. Germline-derived CDR1 and CDR2 are MDHEN and SYDVKM. This CDR3 is 13 amino acids long. J gave up 6 bases and V 3 bases, and 4 bases lay outside the gene matches. CDR3 region: CASSFRGRGEQYF. The CDR3 DNA follows: TGTGCCAGCAGTTTCAGGGGGCGCGGCGAGCAGTACTTC.

The chain joins TRBV5-4 to TRBJ1-2; possible D gene TRBD1, 5 bases. V was cut by 2 bases and J by 4 bases, with 15 bases left in between. The CDR3 totals 15 residues. Germline loops: CDR1 SGHNT, CDR2 YYREEE (reference sequence). The CDR3 nucleotides are TGTGCCAGCAGCTTTAGGCAGGGCGGGGGCTATGGCTACACCTTC. Translating gives CASSFRQGGGYGYTF.

The table lists this clone with a count of one. V gene TRBV24-1 combines with J gene TRBJ2-1; possible D gene TRBD2, 6 bases. Germline values: CDR1 KGHDR, CDR2 SFDVKD. This CDR3 spans 13 amino acids. Trimming cost V 9 bases and J 10 bases, with 18 bases left between them. The CDR3 region is CATGVGGSGEQFF. CDR3 DNA: TGTGCCACCGGGGTGGGTGGCAGCGGGGAGCAGTTCTTC.

This clone was observed a few times. The chain has TRBV27 and TRBJ2-1, with TRBD1 matching 7 bases. J gave up 3 bases and V 3 bases, and 8 bases lay outside the gene matches. Germline values: CDR1 MNHEY, CDR2 SMNVEV (reference sequence). The CDR3 is made up of 16 amino acids. The CDR3 reads CASSFFTGVGYNEQFF. DNA for the CDR3: TGTGCCAGCAGTTTTTTCACAGGGGTGGGCTACAATGAGCAGTTCTTC.

This sequence joins TRBV5-1 and TRBJ2-5, with 8 bases that match TRBD2. CDR1 is SGHRS and CDR2 is YFSETQ in the germline V gene. The V and J ends lost 3 bases and 1 base, in that order; junction bases with no gene match: 2. The CDR3 is 14 amino acids. CDR3 protein: CASSWRGAQETQYF. In nucleotides, the CDR3 is TGCGCCAGCAGCTGGCGGGGGGCCCAAGAGACCCAGTACTTC.

The rearrangement links TRBV9 to TRBJ2-3; no definite D call. This CDR3 spans 14 amino acids. Germline V CDR1 and CDR2: SGDLS, YYNGEE. The V end was cut by 0 bases, the J end by 4 bases, with 9 bases between. The CDR3 region has the DNA TGTGCCAGCAGCGTAGAGGCAGGCCCAGATACGCAGTATTTT. Protein: CASSVEAGPDTQYF.

The sample holds a few counts of this clone. V and J are TRBV29-1 and TRBJ1-3; tentative D call: TRBD1 (6 bases). V gave up 5 bases and J gave up 2 bases, with 10 bases separating them. The length of the CDR3 is 13 residues. Germline CDR1 SQVTM, CDR2 ANQGSEA. The CDR3 is CSVIQGTGNTIYF. The CDR3 DNA reads as TGCAGCGTTATACAGGGCACTGGAAACACCATATATTTT.

The chain couples TRBV25-1 to TRBJ1-5; 7 bases agree with TRBD1. The CDR3 has 14 residues. The V gene's germline CDR1 is MGHDK and CDR2 SYGVNS. J was trimmed by 0 bases and V by 8 bases; bases with no gene match: 4. The CDR3 bases are TGTGCCAGCGGGACAGCTTATAGCAATCAGCCCCAGCATTTT. Translating gives CASGTAYSNQPQHF.

Here the CDR3 reads CASSSRAGVGEQYF. In DNA, the CDR3 is TGTGCCAGCAGCTCAAGAGCGGGAGTGGGGGAGCAGTACTTC. The rearrangement joins TRBV5-6 to TRBJ2-7, with 8 bases matching TRBD2. The germline V gene has CDR1 SGHDT and CDR2 YYEEEE. The CDR3 is 14 amino acids. The ends lost 3 bases at V and 7 bases at J; junction bases unmatched: 9.

The chain carries TRBV28 and TRBJ2-5; 9 bases match TRBD1. This CDR3 is 15 amino acids long. Unmatched junction bases numbered 7, after V lost 5 bases and J lost 3 bases. Germline CDR1 MDHEN, CDR2 SYDVKM. CDR3 in DNA: TGTGCCAGCAGTAGTGCCGGGACAGGGAAAGAGACCCAGTACTTC. The encoded protein is CASSSAGTGKETQYF.

The chain carries TRBV24-1 and TRBJ2-1, with 7 bases aligning to TRBD1. The germline CDR1 and CDR2 sequences are KGHDR and SFDVKD. This CDR3 has 14 amino acids. V shed 1 base, J shed 8 bases, and the junction held 4 bases outside the gene matches. CDR3 protein: CATSDFYRGDEQFF. The CDR3 DNA reads as TGTGCCACCAGTGATTTTTACAGGGGAGATGAGCAGTTCTTC.